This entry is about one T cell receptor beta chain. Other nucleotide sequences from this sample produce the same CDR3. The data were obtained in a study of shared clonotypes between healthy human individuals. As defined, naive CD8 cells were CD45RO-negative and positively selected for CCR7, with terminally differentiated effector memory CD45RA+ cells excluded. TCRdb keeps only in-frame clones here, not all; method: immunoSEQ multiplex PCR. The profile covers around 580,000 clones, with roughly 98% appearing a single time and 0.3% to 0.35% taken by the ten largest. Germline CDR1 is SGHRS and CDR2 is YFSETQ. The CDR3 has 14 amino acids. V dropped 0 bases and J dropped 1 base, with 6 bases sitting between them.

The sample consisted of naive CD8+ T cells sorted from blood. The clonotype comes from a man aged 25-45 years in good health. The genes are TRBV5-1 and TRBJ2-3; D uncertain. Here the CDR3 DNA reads TGCGCCAGCAGCTTGGCCGTAGGCACAGATACGCAGTATTTT. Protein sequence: CASSLAVGTDTQYF.